This entry features one T cell receptor beta chain sequence. Its specificity is unknown. Vbeta (60) and Jbeta (13) primers were used in the PCR. Repertoires were generated with immunoSEQ multiplex PCR, while TCRdb's copy carries only in-frame clones and drops some. The repertoire holds about 90,000 clones, roughly 80% seen once, with about 4.5% in the top ten. This sample stems from a study of cytomegalovirus exposure and HLA in healthy donors. Germline V gene data show CDR1 as SGHDT and CDR2 as YYEEEE. The CDR3 runs to 16 residues. Between the trimmed V and J ends, which lost 5 bases and 2 bases, there was a span of 19 bases. Study-wide findings and caveats: Earlier results showed most TCR beta V segments being productive about 87% or about 30% of the time. Later analysis identified several of the most significant clusters that appeared linked to common viral pathogens. It is likely that the observed cluster of highly shared sequence variants was a sequencing artifact.

The sequenced material came from PBMCs. This chain uses TRBV5-6 with TRBJ1-2; a possible D gene is TRBD1 (5 bases). This TCR was sampled from a woman in her 40s in good health and CMV-seropositive. The CDR3 region is CASSEAQGLSNYGYTF. The CDR3 nucleotides are TGTGCCAGCAGTGAAGCTCAGGGACTCTCCAACTATGGCTACACCTTC.